This TCR beta chain was identified during a study of T cell repertoires in cytomegalovirus infection. TCRdb passed the reads through MiXCR, listing each CDR3 protein once. This sample yields around 550,000 distinct CDR3 sequences, of which about 25% are seen a single time; 13% belongs to the top ten. Findings and limits, study-wide: The ex vivo response was dominated by HLA-C-restricted CMV-specific TCR beta clonotypes. Accumulated public TCR beta family frequency recognized individuals carrying CMV together with the relevant HLA.

This clonotype was observed a few times. No antigen is known for it. This CDR3 has 18 amino acids. Germline lookup yields CDR1 MGHRA and CDR2 YSYEKL. J gave up 2 bases and V 8 bases, and 11 bases lay outside the gene matches. The receptor comes from a human donor in good health (CMV status not recorded). Some clones in this sample may be carry-over from other donors' samples. The chain couples TRBV4-1 to TRBJ2-1, with 14 bases fitting TRBD2. Specimen: PBMCs. The CDR3: CASGGMGLAGAAYNEQFF. The CDR3 coding sequence is TGCGCCAGCGGGGGGATGGGACTAGCGGGAGCAGCCTACAATGAGCAGTTCTTC.